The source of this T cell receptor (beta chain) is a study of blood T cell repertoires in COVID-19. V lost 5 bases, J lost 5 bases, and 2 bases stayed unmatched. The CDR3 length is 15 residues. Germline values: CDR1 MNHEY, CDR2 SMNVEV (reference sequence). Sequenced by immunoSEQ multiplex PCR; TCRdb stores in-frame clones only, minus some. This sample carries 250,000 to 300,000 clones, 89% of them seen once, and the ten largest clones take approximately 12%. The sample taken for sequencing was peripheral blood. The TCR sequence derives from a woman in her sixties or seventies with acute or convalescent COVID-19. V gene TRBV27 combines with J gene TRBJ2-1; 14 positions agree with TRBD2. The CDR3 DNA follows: TGTGCCAGCAGTCCGACTAGCGGGGGGGACAATGAGCAGTTCTTC. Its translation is CASSPTSGGDNEQFF.